One and the same sample provided the 32 T cell receptor beta chains below, sequenced in a study of graft-versus-host responses after intestinal transplantation. Some clones are missing from TCRdb's copy, which holds only in-frame ones; the method was immunoSEQ multiplex PCR. The sample includes some 110,000 clones, 90% to 95% seen only once; the top ten take about 0.25%. For these receptors, no antigen is known. The source was unstimulated CD4+ T cells sorted from spleen or lymph node cells, collected before transplant. These receptors originate from a human donor who was the organ donor for an intestinal transplant.

The chain uses TRBV7-9 and TRBJ1-1, with D tentatively TRBD1 (5 bases). This CDR3 region has 13 residues. The V end lost 5 bases, the J end lost 10 bases, and 17 bases lay between the germline ends. Germline V gene sequence: CDR1 SEHNR, CDR2 FQNEAQ (reference sequence). The CDR3 sequence: CASSSAGGRRAFF. CDR3 nucleotide sequence: TGTGCCAGCAGCAGCGCGGGGGGACGCCGAGCTTTCTTT.

The chain joins TRBV18 to TRBJ2-7; 9 bases agree with TRBD2. The ends lost 3 bases at V and 3 bases at J; junction bases unmatched: 6. The CDR3 is made up of 15 amino acids. Looked up from germline, CDR1 is KGHSH and CDR2 is LQKENI. The chain's CDR3 is CASSPSGRINYEQYF. The CDR3 DNA reads TGTGCCAGCTCACCTAGCGGGAGAATCAACTACGAGCAGTACTTC. The full variable domain, its missing parts supplied by reference TRBV18 and TRBJ2-7, is NAGVMQNPRHLVRRRGQEARLRCSPMKGHSHVYWYRQLPEEGLKFMVYLQKENIIDESGMPKERFSAEFPKEGPSILRIQQVVRGDSAAYFCASSPSGRINYEQYFGPGTRLTVT.

The gene calls are TRBV2 and TRBJ2-7; 11 nucleotides align to TRBD2. The CDR3 sequence is 15 residues long. J gave up 6 bases and V 0 bases, and 4 bases lay outside the gene matches. Germline V gene data show CDR1 as SNHLY and CDR2 as FYNNEI. The CDR3 loop is CASSEATSGSSEQYF. In nucleotides, the CDR3 is TGTGCCAGCAGTGAAGCCACTAGCGGGAGCTCCGAGCAGTACTTC.

This sequence joins TRBV7-9 and TRBJ2-3, with TRBD1 matching 7 bases. V lost 3 bases to trimming and J lost 2 bases; unmatched junction nucleotides: 5. CDR3 length equals 15 residues. The V gene's germline CDR1 is SEHNR and CDR2 FQNEAQ (reference sequence). The CDR3 reads CASSFEGGLTDTQYF. DNA for the CDR3: TGTGCCAGCAGCTTTGAAGGGGGCCTCACAGATACGCAGTATTTT.

The rearrangement joins TRBV10-1 to TRBJ2-7; D possibly corresponds to TRBD1 (6 bases). V shed 4 bases and J shed 2 bases, with 12 bases lying between them. The CDR3 has 14 amino acids. Germline assignment: CDR1 WNHNN and CDR2 SYGVQD (reference sequence). CDR3 coding DNA: TGCGCCAGCAGTGGGGACATTAGGGCCTACGAGCAGTACTTC. Encoded protein: CASSGDIRAYEQYF.

Only one count was recorded for this clone. This chain uses TRBV5-1 with TRBJ1-2; D is ambiguous. The CDR3 has 16 residues. V lost 4 bases and J lost 6, with 22 bases in between. Germline V CDR1 and CDR2: SGHRS, YFSETQ. The CDR3 reads CASSPGGVDPLDGYTF. The DNA of the CDR3 is TGCGCCAGCAGCCCCGGCGGGGTTGACCCGCTGGATGGCTACACCTTC. The complete variable domain, with remaining parts taken from reference TRBV5-1 and TRBJ1-2, reads KAGVTQTPRYLIKTRGQQVTLSCSPISGHRSVSWYQQTPGQGLQFLFEYFSETQRNKGNFPGRFSGRQFSNSRSEMNVSTLELGDSALYLCASSPGGVDPLDGYTFGSGTRLTVV.

The J gene is TRBJ1-1, the V gene TRBV7-8; no firm D call. Germline CDR1 and CDR2: SGHVS and FQNEAQ. The CDR3 has 14 amino acids. Trimming removed 0 bases at V and 1 base at J, with 6 bases between. The DNA for the CDR3 is TGTGCCAGCAGCTTAGCGGCGGGGAACACTGAAGCTTTCTTT. It codes for CASSLAAGNTEAFF.

J is TRBJ2-7 and V is TRBV5-6; unclear D gene. The germline gives CDR1 SGHDT, CDR2 YYEEEE. This CDR3 spans 13 amino acids. V lost 4 bases and J 2 bases, leaving 10 bases between the germline ends. The CDR3 reads CASSPSLTYEQYF. CDR3 DNA sequence: TGTGCCAGCAGCCCCTCACTAACCTACGAGCAGTACTTC.

The J gene is TRBJ2-1, the V gene TRBV6-1; the D gene is possibly TRBD1 (5 bases). Trimming removed 3 bases from V and 0 bases from J, with 9 bases in between. There are 15 residues in the CDR3. CDR1 and CDR2 (germline): MNHNS, SASEGT. The CDR3 nucleotides are TGTGCCAGCAGTGACAGGGTTTTCTCCTACAATGAGCAGTTCTTC. Translating gives CASSDRVFSYNEQFF.

This chain uses TRBV29-1 with TRBJ1-2, with TRBD1 identical over 8 bases. This CDR3 has 13 amino acids. The J segment lost 4 bases and the V segment lost 4 bases, leaving 5 bases of the junction unmatched. Germline loops: CDR1 SQVTM, CDR2 ANQGSEA. CDR3 sequence reads: CSVVDREGYGYTF. CDR3 nucleotide sequence: TGCAGCGTTGTGGACAGGGAGGGCTATGGCTACACCTTC.

The chain combines TRBV7-2 with TRBJ1-5; 8 bases match TRBD1. Germline CDR1 is SGHTA and CDR2 is FQGNSA. The CDR3 has 15 residues. V dropped 5 bases and J dropped 2; count of bases not matched to a gene: 5. The chain's CDR3 is CASSQTGARNQPQHF. CDR3 sequence (DNA): TGTGCCAGCAGCCAGACAGGGGCCCGCAATCAGCCCCAGCATTTT.

The V and J genes are TRBV9 and TRBJ1-3; 8 nucleotides match TRBD1. The CDR3 runs 14 residues. V gave up 0 bases and J gave up 7 bases; unmatched junction bases: 3. The germline V gene has CDR1 SGDLS and CDR2 YYNGEE. CDR3 protein: CASSVAGGGNTIYF. CDR3 bases: TGTGCCAGCAGCGTAGCAGGGGGCGGTAACACCATATATTTT.

The V call is TRBV6-1, the J call TRBJ2-7; 11 bases are shared with TRBD2. The CDR3 loop spans 14 amino acids. Looked up from germline, CDR1 is MNHNS and CDR2 is SASEGT. V dropped 6 bases and J dropped 2; count of bases not matched to a gene: 3. CDR3 sequence reads: CASRSSGGAYEQYF. The CDR3 DNA sequence: TGTGCCAGCAGGAGTAGCGGGGGGGCCTACGAGCAGTACTTC.

This chain uses TRBV30 with TRBJ2-5; 11 positions agree with TRBD1. V shed 0 bases and J 2 bases; nucleotides not matched to a gene: 5. This CDR3 contains 16 residues. Germline CDR1 is GTSNPN and CDR2 is SVGIG (reference sequence). The chain's CDR3 is CAWSVAGQGAQETQYF. In nucleotides, the CDR3 is TGTGCCTGGAGTGTAGCCGGACAGGGGGCTCAAGAGACCCAGTACTTC.

The V and J genes are TRBV2 and TRBJ2-7; D is possibly TRBD1 or TRBD2 (5 bases each). V was pared by 8 bases and J by 3 bases, with 17 bases between. The germline V gene encodes CDR1 SNHLY and CDR2 FYNNEI. This CDR3 has 14 amino acids. CDR3 sequence reads: CASGTGQTHYEQYF. The CDR3 DNA sequence: TGTGCCAGCGGTACGGGGCAGACCCACTACGAGCAGTACTTC.

This chain connects TRBV18 to TRBJ2-5, with D maybe TRBD1 (5 bases). The germline V and J ends were trimmed by 3 bases and 5 bases, with 7 bases remaining between them. The germline V gene encodes CDR1 KGHSH and CDR2 LQKENI. The CDR3 is 12 amino acids. The CDR3 bases are TGTGCCAGCTCACCCAGGGTGGAGACCCAGTACTTC. Protein: CASSPRVETQYF.

The chain has TRBV7-2 and TRBJ2-6; D is ambiguous. Per the germline V gene, CDR1 is SGHTA and CDR2 is FQGNSA. This CDR3 is built from 13 residues. The V gene lost 2 bases and the J gene lost 2 bases, with 1 base spanning the gap. The CDR3 loop reads CASSLTGANVLTF. As DNA, the CDR3 is TGTGCCAGCAGCTTAACTGGGGCCAACGTCCTGACTTTC.

The chain couples TRBV4-2 to TRBJ2-5; the D gene is possibly TRBD2 (5 bases). The V and J ends lost 1 base and 4 bases respectively, with 13 bases between them. There are 15 residues in the CDR3. Looked up from germline, CDR1 is LGHNA and CDR2 is YNFKEQ. In DNA form, the CDR3 reads TGTGCCAGCAGCCAAGGGTTGCGGGTATCAGAGACCCAGTACTTC. Protein product: CASSQGLRVSETQYF.

This sequence joins TRBV6-1 and TRBJ1-2; D unclear. The CDR3 sequence is 12 residues long. CDR1 MNHNS and CDR2 SASEGT come from the germline V gene. V dropped 1 base and J dropped 8 bases, with 8 bases sitting between them. CDR3 nucleotides: TGTGCCAGCAGTGAAGGCAGGAGCGGCTACACCTTC. Protein product: CASSEGRSGYTF.

V usage is TRBV10-2 and J usage is TRBJ1-1; D perhaps matches TRBD1 (5 bases). In germline, CDR1 is WSHSY, CDR2 SAAADI. The CDR3 is 16 amino acids. V gave up 3 bases and J gave up 0 bases, with 14 bases separating them. The CDR3 nucleotides read TGCGCCAGCAGTGATATACGGGGCAGGGTGAACACTGAAGCTTTCTTT. Protein product: CASSDIRGRVNTEAFF.

This chain uses TRBV5-5 with TRBJ2-2; no clear D. The CDR3 is 15 amino acids. Germline CDR1 SGHKS, CDR2 YYEKEE (reference sequence). V lost 6 bases to trimming and J lost 4 bases, with 16 bases between them. CDR3 loop: CASTLWGRSTGELFF. The CDR3 nucleotides are TGTGCCAGCACCCTTTGGGGAAGGAGCACCGGGGAGCTGTTTTTT.

There are a few counts of this clone. This chain connects TRBV5-1 to TRBJ1-1; 8 nucleotides align to TRBD1. The CDR3 is 13 amino acids. The junction had 5 bases not matched to a gene; V was cut back by 7 bases and J by 3 bases. Germline loops: CDR1 SGHRS, CDR2 YFSETQ. The DNA for the CDR3 is TGCGCCAGCGGGGACAGGTCAGACACTGAAGCTTTCTTT. This gives the protein CASGDRSDTEAFF.

This chain joins TRBV4-3 and TRBJ1-2; 8 nucleotides agree with TRBD1. The CDR3 runs 15 residues. V lost 3 bases and J lost 4; bases outside the gene matches: 7. CDR1 LGHNA and CDR2 YSLEER come from the germline V gene. CDR3: CASSHERTGTYGYTF. CDR3 DNA: TGCGCCAGCAGCCATGAACGGACAGGGACCTATGGCTACACCTTC.

A note on this clone: The junction departs from the called germline gene at one end, perhaps through a read error. In the same sample, other DNA sequences code for this CDR3. The rearrangement joins TRBV7-7 to TRBJ1-5; 9 bases match TRBD1. CDR1 SSHAT and CDR2 FNYEAQ come from the germline V gene (reference sequence). The CDR3 consists of 15 residues. In DNA, the CDR3 is TGTGCTAGCAGACCATGGACAGGGGCGTACCAGCCCCAGCATTTT. It specifies CASRPWTGAYQPQHF.

J is TRBJ2-2 and V is TRBV6-5, with TRBD2 as a possible D gene (6 bases). CDR3 length: 13 amino acids. The V gene lost 4 bases and the J gene lost 8 bases, with 11 bases spanning the gap. CDR1 and CDR2 from the germline V gene are MNHEY and SVGAGI. The DNA of the CDR3 is TGTGCCAGCAGTTCACGACTAGTGGGGGAGCTGTTTTTT. This codes for CASSSRLVGELFF.

The chain combines TRBV29-1 with TRBJ2-1; perhaps TRBD2 as D (5 bases). Between the trimmed V and J ends, which lost 4 bases and 1 base, there was a span of 11 bases. Per the germline V gene, CDR1 is SQVTM and CDR2 is ANQGSEA. The CDR3 is 14 amino acids. CDR3 sequence (DNA): TGCAGCGTTGGGAGATCGGGATCCTACAATGAGCAGTTCTTC. Its protein is CSVGRSGSYNEQFF.

This sequence joins TRBV7-2 and TRBJ1-1; perhaps TRBD1 as D (5 bases). Trimming removed 5 bases from V and 1 base from J, with 8 bases in between. Germline CDR1 and CDR2: SGHTA and FQGNSA. The CDR3 consists of 13 residues. CDR3 sequence reads: CASSRGPNTEAFF. The CDR3, as DNA: TGTGCCAGCAGCCGGGGACCGAACACTGAAGCTTTCTTT.

This sequence joins TRBV7-2 and TRBJ2-5; D may be TRBD1 or TRBD2 (6 bases each). The V end was cut by 1 base, the J end by 2 bases, with 14 bases between. Germline V gene sequence: CDR1 SGHTA, CDR2 FQGNSA. This CDR3 has 16 residues. DNA for the CDR3: TGTGCCAGCAGCTTAGGAGTAGGAGGGGGACAAGAGACCCAGTACTTC. Translation gives CASSLGVGGGQETQYF.

This chain uses TRBV2 with TRBJ1-1; maybe TRBD1 (5 bases). The germline V gene has CDR1 SNHLY and CDR2 FYNNEI. Trimming removed 5 bases at V and 2 bases at J, with 9 bases between. This CDR3 has 13 amino acids. CDR3 loop: CASSRQINTEAFF. The CDR3 bases are TGTGCCAGCAGTCGACAGATTAACACTGAAGCTTTCTTT.

The rearrangement links TRBV7-2 to TRBJ2-1, with D unclear. V dropped 2 bases and J dropped 7 bases, with 9 bases sitting between them. The germline V gene has CDR1 SGHTA and CDR2 FQGNSA. The CDR3 length is 13 residues. The CDR3 region has the DNA TGTGCCAGCAGCTTAAGCCCGGAAAATGAGCAGTTCTTC. Residues: CASSLSPENEQFF.

The rearrangement links TRBV4-2 to TRBJ1-2, with D hard to call. CDR1 LGHNA and CDR2 YNFKEQ come from the germline V gene. The CDR3 runs to 16 residues. Trimming stripped 1 base from V and 4 bases from J, with 16 bases between. CDR3 loop: CASSQVWGEFSYGYTF. The CDR3 DNA sequence: TGTGCCAGCAGCCAAGTGTGGGGAGAATTTAGCTATGGCTACACCTTC.

The gene calls are TRBV30 and TRBJ2-7; TRBD2 might be the D (6 bases). Trimming removed 0 bases from V and 9 bases from J, with 12 bases in between. This CDR3 is 12 amino acids long. Germline lookup yields CDR1 GTSNPN and CDR2 SVGIG (reference sequence). CDR3 sequence: CAWSVNRGSQYF. The CDR3 DNA reads TGTGCCTGGAGTGTAAATCGGGGGTCGCAGTACTTC.